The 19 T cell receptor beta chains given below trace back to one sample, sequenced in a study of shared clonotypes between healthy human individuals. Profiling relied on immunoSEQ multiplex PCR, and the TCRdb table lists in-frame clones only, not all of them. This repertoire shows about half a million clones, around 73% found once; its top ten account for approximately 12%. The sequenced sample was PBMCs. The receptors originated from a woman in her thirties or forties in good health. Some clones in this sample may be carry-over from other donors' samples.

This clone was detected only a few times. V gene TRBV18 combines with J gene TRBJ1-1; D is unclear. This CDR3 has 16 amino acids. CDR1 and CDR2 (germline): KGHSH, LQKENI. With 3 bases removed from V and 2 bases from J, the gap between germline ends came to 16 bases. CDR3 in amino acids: CASSPAGRSGNTEAFF. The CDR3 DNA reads TGTGCCAGCTCACCTGCGGGCAGGTCGGGAAACACTGAAGCTTTCTTT.

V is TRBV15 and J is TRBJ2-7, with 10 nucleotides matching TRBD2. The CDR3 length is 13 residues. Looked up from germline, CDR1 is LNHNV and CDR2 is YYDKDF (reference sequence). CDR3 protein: CATGTSDSYEQYF. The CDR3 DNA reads TGTGCGACCGGGACTAGCGACTCCTACGAGCAGTACTTC.

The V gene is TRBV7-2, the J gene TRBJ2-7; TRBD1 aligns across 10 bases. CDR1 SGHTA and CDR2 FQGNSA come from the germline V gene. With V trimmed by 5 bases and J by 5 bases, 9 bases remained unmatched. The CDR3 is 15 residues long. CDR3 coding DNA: TGTGCCAGCAGCCCCGCCGGGGGACAGGGGAACGAGCAGTACTTC. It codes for CASSPAGGQGNEQYF.

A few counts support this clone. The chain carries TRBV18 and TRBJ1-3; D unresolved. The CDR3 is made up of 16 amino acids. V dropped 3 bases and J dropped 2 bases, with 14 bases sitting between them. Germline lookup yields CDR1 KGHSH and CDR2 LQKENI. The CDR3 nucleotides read TGTGCCAGCTCACCCGTATCCGAGCCAACTGGAAACACCATATATTTT. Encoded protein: CASSPVSEPTGNTIYF.

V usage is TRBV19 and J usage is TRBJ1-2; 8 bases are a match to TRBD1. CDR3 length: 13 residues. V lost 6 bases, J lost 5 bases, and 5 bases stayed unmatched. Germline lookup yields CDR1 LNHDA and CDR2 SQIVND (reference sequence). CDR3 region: CASRDRDQYGYTF. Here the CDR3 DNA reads TGTGCCAGTAGGGACAGGGACCAGTATGGCTACACCTTC.

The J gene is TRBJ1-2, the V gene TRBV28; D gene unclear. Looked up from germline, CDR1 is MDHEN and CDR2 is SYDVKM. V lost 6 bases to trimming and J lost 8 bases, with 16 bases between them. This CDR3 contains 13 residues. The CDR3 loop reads CASRRGLSGGYTF. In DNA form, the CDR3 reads TGTGCCAGCAGACGAGGCCTATCCGGGGGCTACACCTTC.

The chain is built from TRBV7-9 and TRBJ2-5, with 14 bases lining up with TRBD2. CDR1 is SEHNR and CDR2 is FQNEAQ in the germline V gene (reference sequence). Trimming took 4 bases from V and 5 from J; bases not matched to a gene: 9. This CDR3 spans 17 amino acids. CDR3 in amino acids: CASSSGLAGEVVETQYF. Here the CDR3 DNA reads TGTGCCAGCAGCTCGGGACTAGCGGGAGAAGTGGTTGAGACCCAGTACTTC.

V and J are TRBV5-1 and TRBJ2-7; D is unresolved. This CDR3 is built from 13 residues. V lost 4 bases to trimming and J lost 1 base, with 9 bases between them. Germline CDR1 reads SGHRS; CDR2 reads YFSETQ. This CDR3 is CASSPLGSYEQYF. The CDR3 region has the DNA TGCGCCAGCAGCCCACTGGGATCCTACGAGCAGTACTTC.

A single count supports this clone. CDR3 sequence (DNA): TGTGCCAGCAGCTTAGTTTCCTCCGCGTCCGGGGAGCTGTTTTTT. This codes for CASSLVSSASGELFF. The chain is built from TRBV7-2 and TRBJ2-2; D unresolved. Germline V gene lookup returns CDR1 SGHTA and CDR2 FQGNSA. Trimming shortened V by 1 base and J by 6 bases, and 12 bases separated the two germline ends. CDR3 length: 15 amino acids.

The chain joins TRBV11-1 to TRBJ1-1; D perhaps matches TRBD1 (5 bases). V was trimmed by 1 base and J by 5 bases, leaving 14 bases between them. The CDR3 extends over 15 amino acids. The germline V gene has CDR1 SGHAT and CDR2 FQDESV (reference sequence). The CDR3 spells CASSLVGDSGTEAFF. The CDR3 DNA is TGTGCCAGCAGCTTAGTAGGGGACTCGGGTACTGAAGCTTTCTTT.

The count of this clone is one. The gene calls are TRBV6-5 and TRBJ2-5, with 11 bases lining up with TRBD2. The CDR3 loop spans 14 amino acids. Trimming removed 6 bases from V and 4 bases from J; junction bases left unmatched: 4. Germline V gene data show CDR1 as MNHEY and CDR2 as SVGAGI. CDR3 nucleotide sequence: TGTGCCAGCAGCACTAGCGGGAGTTTAGAGACCCAGTACTTC. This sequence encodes CASSTSGSLETQYF.

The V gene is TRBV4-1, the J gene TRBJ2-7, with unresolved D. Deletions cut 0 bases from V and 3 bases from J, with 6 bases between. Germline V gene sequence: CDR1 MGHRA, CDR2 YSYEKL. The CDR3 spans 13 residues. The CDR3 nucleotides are TGCGCCAGCAGCCAAGAATCAGGCTACGAGCAGTACTTC. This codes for CASSQESGYEQYF.

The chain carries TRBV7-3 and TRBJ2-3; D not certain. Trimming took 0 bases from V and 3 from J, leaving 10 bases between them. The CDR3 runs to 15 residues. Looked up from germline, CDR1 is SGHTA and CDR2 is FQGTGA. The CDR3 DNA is TGTGCCAGCAGCTTAACAGGGATTACGACAGATACGCAGTATTTT. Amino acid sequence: CASSLTGITTDTQYF.

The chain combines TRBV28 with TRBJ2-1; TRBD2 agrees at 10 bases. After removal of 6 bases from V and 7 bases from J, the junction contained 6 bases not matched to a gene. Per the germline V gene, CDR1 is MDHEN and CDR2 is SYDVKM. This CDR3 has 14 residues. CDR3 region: CASSPGLAKNEQFF. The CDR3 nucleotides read TGTGCCAGCAGCCCGGGACTAGCGAAAAATGAGCAGTTCTTC. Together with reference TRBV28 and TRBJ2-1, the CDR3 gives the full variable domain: DVKVTQSSRYLVKRTGEKVFLECVQDMDHENMFWYRQDPGLGLRLIYFSYDVKMKEKGDIPEGYSVSREKKERFSLILESASTNQTSMYLCASSPGLAKNEQFFGPGTRLTVL.

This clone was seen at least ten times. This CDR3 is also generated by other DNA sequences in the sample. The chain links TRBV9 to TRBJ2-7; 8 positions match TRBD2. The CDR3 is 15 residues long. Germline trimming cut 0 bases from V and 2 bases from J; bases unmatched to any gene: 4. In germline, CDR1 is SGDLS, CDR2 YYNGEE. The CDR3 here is CASSVASGSAYEQYF. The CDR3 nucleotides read TGTGCCAGCAGCGTAGCCAGCGGGAGTGCCTACGAGCAGTACTTC.

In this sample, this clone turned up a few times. The CDR3 sequence: CASSPQPQETQYF. DNA of the CDR3: TGTGCCAGCAGCCCTCAGCCCCAGGAGACCCAGTACTTC. The V call is TRBV6-5, the J call TRBJ2-5; D gene uncertain. CDR3 length equals 13 residues. Per the germline V gene, CDR1 is MNHEY and CDR2 is SVGAGI. The V and J ends lost 6 bases and 5 bases respectively, with 13 bases between them.

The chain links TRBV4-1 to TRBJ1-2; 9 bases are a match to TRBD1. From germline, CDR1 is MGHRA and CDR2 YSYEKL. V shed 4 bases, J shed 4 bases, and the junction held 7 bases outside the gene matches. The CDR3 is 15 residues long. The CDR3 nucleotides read TGCGCCAGCAGCCTCCGGGACAGGGCGACCTATGGCTACACCTTC. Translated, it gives CASSLRDRATYGYTF.

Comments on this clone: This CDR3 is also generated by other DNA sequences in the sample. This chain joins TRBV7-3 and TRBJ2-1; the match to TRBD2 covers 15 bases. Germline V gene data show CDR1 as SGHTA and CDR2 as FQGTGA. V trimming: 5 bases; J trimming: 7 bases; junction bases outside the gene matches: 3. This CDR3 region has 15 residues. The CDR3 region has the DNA TGTGCCAGCAGCCGCGGACTAGCGGGAGGGAATGAGCAGTTCTTC. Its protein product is CASSRGLAGGNEQFF.

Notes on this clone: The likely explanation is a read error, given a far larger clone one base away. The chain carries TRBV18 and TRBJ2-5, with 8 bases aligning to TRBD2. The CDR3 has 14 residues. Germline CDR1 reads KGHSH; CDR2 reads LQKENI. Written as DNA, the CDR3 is TGTGTCAGCTCACAATCAGCGGGAGAAGAGACCCAGTACTTC. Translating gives CVSSQSAGEETQYF.